A selection of T cell receptor beta chains follows, all from one sample in a study of T cell changes during pregnancy in multiple sclerosis. Some clones are missing from TCRdb's copy, which holds only in-frame ones; the method was immunoSEQ multiplex PCR. The table lists some 93,000 clones, 91% of them singletons. Sequencing used peripheral blood, obtained after pregnancy. These receptors all come from a female donor in good health, enrolled as a control in a pregnancy study. The CDR3 runs from the conserved cysteine through the conserved F or W. The order of the fields is V gene, clone size, D gene, J gene, CDR3 DNA, CDR3 protein. The D gene is left open where the match is weak. Rows give clone size only sometimes, using once, few, many, or a class for an expanded clone.

v_call: TRBV18
clone_size: once
d_call: TRBD2
j_call: TRBJ2-5
cdr3_nt: TGTGCCAGCTCACCGGGGACTAGCGGGCAAGAGACCCAGTACTTC
cdr3_aa: CASSPGTSGQETQYF

v_call: TRBV4-3
clone_size: NA
d_call: NA
j_call: TRBJ1-5
cdr3_nt: TGCGCCAGCAGCCAAGACAGGGGCCTCGAGCAGCATTTT
cdr3_aa: CASSQDRGLEQHF

v_call: TRBV23-1
clone_size: NA
d_call: TRBD1
j_call: TRBJ2-5
cdr3_nt: TGCGCCAGCAGTCATCGCGGGACAGGGGCCCAAGAGACCCAGTACTTC
cdr3_aa: CASSHRGTGAQETQYF

v_call: TRBV11-1
clone_size: NA
d_call: NA
j_call: TRBJ1-2
cdr3_nt: TGTGCCAGCAGAGGACACAACTATGGCTACACCTTC
cdr3_aa: CASRGHNYGYTF

v_call: TRBV19
clone_size: NA
d_call: NA
j_call: TRBJ2-7
cdr3_nt: TGTGCCAGTAGCGGGGGAAACTCCTACGAGCAGTACTTC
cdr3_aa: CASSGGNSYEQYF

v_call: TRBV6-1
clone_size: NA
d_call: NA
j_call: TRBJ2-6
cdr3_nt: TGTGCCAGCACTGGGGAGCCCTCTGGGGCCAACGTCCTGACTTTC
cdr3_aa: CASTGEPSGANVLTF

v_call: TRBV28
clone_size: NA
d_call: TRBD1
j_call: TRBJ2-7
cdr3_nt: TGTGCCAGCAGACGCACTCCGGGACAGGGGTTTAGGGGGCATTACGAGCAGTACTTC
cdr3_aa: CASRRTPGQGFRGHYEQYF

v_call: TRBV7-6
clone_size: NA
d_call: NA
j_call: TRBJ1-2
cdr3_nt: TGTGCCAGCAGCCCACAACAGGGACCTAACTATGGCTACACCTTC
cdr3_aa: CASSPQQGPNYGYTF

v_call: TRBV2
clone_size: NA
d_call: TRBD2
j_call: TRBJ2-1
cdr3_nt: TGTGCCACCTGGGGGACTAGTAAGTTCTTC
cdr3_aa: CATWGTSKFF

v_call: TRBV18
clone_size: NA
d_call: TRBD1
j_call: TRBJ1-6
cdr3_nt: TGTGCCAGCTCACCACGGACAGGGAGCGACTCCTATAATTCACCCCTCCACTTT
cdr3_aa: CASSPRTGSDSYNSPLHF

v_call: TRBV2
clone_size: NA
d_call: TRBD1
j_call: TRBJ1-5
cdr3_nt: TGTGCCAGCTGGGCCGGGGACAGTCCAGATCAGCCCCAGCATTTT
cdr3_aa: CASWAGDSPDQPQHF

v_call: TRBV20-1
clone_size: NA
d_call: NA
j_call: TRBJ1-1
cdr3_nt: TGCAGTGCCAGTGAAGCTTTCTTT
cdr3_aa: CSASEAFF

v_call: TRBV5-1
clone_size: NA
d_call: TRBD1
j_call: TRBJ2-1
cdr3_nt: TGCGCCAGCAGCCGAGGAGGGACAGGGGTGTTCGATGAGCAGTTCTTC
cdr3_aa: CASSRGGTGVFDEQFF

v_call: TRBV7-2
clone_size: once
d_call: NA
j_call: TRBJ1-1
cdr3_nt: TGTGCCAGCAGCTTAACCGACAGGTTCACTGAAGCTTTCTTT
cdr3_aa: CASSLTDRFTEAFF

v_call: TRBV30
clone_size: NA
d_call: NA
j_call: TRBJ1-1
cdr3_nt: TGTGCCTGGGATTTGTCGGGGAGCACTGAAGCTTTCTTT
cdr3_aa: CAWDLSGSTEAFF

v_call: TRBV7-3
clone_size: NA
d_call: NA
j_call: TRBJ2-1
cdr3_nt: TGTGCCAGCAGCTTAGCGGGGCCCTCCAATGAGCAGTTCTTC
cdr3_aa: CASSLAGPSNEQFF

v_call: TRBV27
clone_size: NA
d_call: TRBD1
j_call: TRBJ2-6
cdr3_nt: TGTGCCAGCAGTTTGAGGACAGGGGGACCAGTGGTCGGGGCCAACGTCCTGACTTTC
cdr3_aa: CASSLRTGGPVVGANVLTF

v_call: TRBV5-1
clone_size: NA
d_call: NA
j_call: TRBJ1-4
cdr3_nt: TGCGCCAGCAATTCAGGTGCCGGGAGGGAAAAACTGTTTTTT
cdr3_aa: CASNSGAGREKLFF

v_call: TRBV27
clone_size: NA
d_call: NA
j_call: TRBJ1-1
cdr3_nt: TGTGCCAGCTCAACTTATGGGGGGGTGAACACTGAAGCTTTCTTT
cdr3_aa: CASSTYGGVNTEAFF

v_call: TRBV19
clone_size: NA
d_call: NA
j_call: TRBJ2-2
cdr3_nt: TGTGCCAGTAGTATTGGACAGAGCACCGGGGAGCTGTTTTTT
cdr3_aa: CASSIGQSTGELFF

v_call: TRBV11-2
clone_size: NA
d_call: NA
j_call: TRBJ2-7
cdr3_nt: TGTGCCAGCAGCACCCTCGCCCCGGACAGTCTGTCCTACGAGCAGTACTTC
cdr3_aa: CASSTLAPDSLSYEQYF

v_call: TRBV5-4
clone_size: NA
d_call: TRBD1
j_call: TRBJ2-3
cdr3_nt: TGTGCCAGCAGCGGACAGGTCTCAACGCCGAGCACAGATACGCAGTATTTT
cdr3_aa: CASSGQVSTPSTDTQYF

v_call: TRBV11-2
clone_size: NA
d_call: NA
j_call: TRBJ2-5
cdr3_nt: TGTGCCAGCAGCTTAGGCGGGAAGGAGACCCAGTACTTC
cdr3_aa: CASSLGGKETQYF

v_call: TRBV19
clone_size: NA
d_call: NA
j_call: TRBJ1-1
cdr3_nt: TGTGCCAGTAGTATATGGGGCGACACTGAAGCTTTCTTT
cdr3_aa: CASSIWGDTEAFF

v_call: TRBV4-3
clone_size: NA
d_call: TRBD2
j_call: TRBJ2-3
cdr3_nt: TGCGCCAGCAGCCAAGATCCTAGCGGGGCTGCAGATACGCAGTATTTT
cdr3_aa: CASSQDPSGAADTQYF

v_call: TRBV4-3
clone_size: NA
d_call: NA
j_call: TRBJ1-2
cdr3_nt: TGCGCCAGCAGCCAAGAAGGCCAGATAGCCTACTATGGCTACACCTTC
cdr3_aa: CASSQEGQIAYYGYTF

v_call: TRBV7-8
clone_size: NA
d_call: TRBD1
j_call: TRBJ1-4
cdr3_nt: TGTGCCAGCAGCCCGAGAAGTCCCGGTGGGACAGGAAAACTGTTTTTT
cdr3_aa: CASSPRSPGGTGKLFF

v_call: TRBV28
clone_size: NA
d_call: NA
j_call: TRBJ2-5
cdr3_nt: TGTGCCAGCAGCGCGGGGAAAGAGACCCAGTACTTC
cdr3_aa: CASSAGKETQYF

v_call: TRBV18
clone_size: NA
d_call: NA
j_call: TRBJ1-1
cdr3_nt: TGTGCCAGCTCACCAATGAAGCACACTGAAGCTTTCTTT
cdr3_aa: CASSPMKHTEAFF

v_call: TRBV11-1
clone_size: once
d_call: NA
j_call: TRBJ1-2
cdr3_nt: TGTGCCAGCAGCCAAGGGGGGGGCATCTATGGCTACACCTTC
cdr3_aa: CASSQGGGIYGYTF

v_call: TRBV28
clone_size: NA
d_call: NA
j_call: TRBJ1-1
cdr3_nt: TGTGCCAGCAGTTATCAGGGTTTACCTGAAGCTTTCTTT
cdr3_aa: CASSYQGLPEAFF

v_call: TRBV7-2
clone_size: few
d_call: NA
j_call: TRBJ2-5
cdr3_nt: TGTGCCAGCAGCTTAAACATTGCAGGGGCCCACCAAGAGACCCAGTACTTC
cdr3_aa: CASSLNIAGAHQETQYF

v_call: TRBV14
clone_size: NA
d_call: TRBD1
j_call: TRBJ1-6
cdr3_nt: TGTGCCAGCAGCCTCGGACAGGGTGGCTCACCCCTCCACTTT
cdr3_aa: CASSLGQGGSPLHF

v_call: TRBV6-1
clone_size: NA
d_call: TRBD1
j_call: TRBJ2-4
cdr3_nt: TGTGCCAGCAGTGCTGGACAGGGAAGGTTAGACATTCAGTACTTC
cdr3_aa: CASSAGQGRLDIQYF

v_call: TRBV7-2
clone_size: once
d_call: NA
j_call: TRBJ1-2
cdr3_nt: TGTGCCAGCAGCTTAACAACAGGGTACTATGGCTACACCTTC
cdr3_aa: CASSLTTGYYGYTF

v_call: TRBV19
clone_size: NA
d_call: TRBD1
j_call: TRBJ1-1
cdr3_nt: TGTGCCAGTAGCGGTCTACGAGGGGGCGACCGTGAAGCTTTCTTT
cdr3_aa: CASSGLRGGDREAFF

v_call: TRBV7-2
clone_size: NA
d_call: NA
j_call: TRBJ2-5
cdr3_nt: TGTGCCAGCAGCTTAGCGGGGCCCAGCGTACGCGAGACCCAGTACTTC
cdr3_aa: CASSLAGPSVRETQYF

v_call: TRBV6-6
clone_size: NA
d_call: TRBD1
j_call: TRBJ1-6
cdr3_nt: TGTGCCAGCAGCTTACAGGGGTATAATTCACCCCTCCACTTT
cdr3_aa: CASSLQGYNSPLHF

v_call: TRBV28
clone_size: NA
d_call: NA
j_call: TRBJ1-2
cdr3_nt: TGTGCCAGCAGGGGGCCCGACAAGGGGTTTTATGGCTACACCTTC
cdr3_aa: CASRGPDKGFYGYTF

v_call: TRBV4-3
clone_size: NA
d_call: TRBD2
j_call: TRBJ2-3
cdr3_nt: TGCGCCAGCACCCGGACTAGCGGGGTGTCAGATACGCAGTATTTT
cdr3_aa: CASTRTSGVSDTQYF

v_call: TRBV4-3
clone_size: NA
d_call: NA
j_call: TRBJ1-1
cdr3_nt: TGCGCCAGCAGCCAAGGACACCTGAACACTGAAGCTTTCTTT
cdr3_aa: CASSQGHLNTEAFF

v_call: TRBV9
clone_size: NA
d_call: NA
j_call: TRBJ1-2
cdr3_nt: TGTGCCAGCAGCGTAGGAGACAGTTTCTATGGCTACACCTTC
cdr3_aa: CASSVGDSFYGYTF

v_call: TRBV27
clone_size: NA
d_call: NA
j_call: TRBJ1-4
cdr3_nt: TGTGCCAGCAGTTTTGAGGGCCGGGTAGAAAATGAAAAACTGTTTTTT
cdr3_aa: CASSFEGRVENEKLFF

v_call: TRBV5-6
clone_size: NA
d_call: NA
j_call: TRBJ2-5
cdr3_nt: TGTGCCAGCAGCTTGGGCGAATCGGAGACCCAGTACTTC
cdr3_aa: CASSLGESETQYF

v_call: TRBV14
clone_size: NA
d_call: TRBD2
j_call: TRBJ2-3
cdr3_nt: TGTGCCAGCAGCCCGTGGGGGGGGGTCCACATCCATACGCAGTATTTT
cdr3_aa: CASSPWGGVHIHTQYF

v_call: TRBV9
clone_size: NA
d_call: TRBD2
j_call: TRBJ2-1
cdr3_nt: TGTGCCAGCAGCCGGACTAGCAATGAGCAGTTCTTC
cdr3_aa: CASSRTSNEQFF

v_call: TRBV29-1
clone_size: once
d_call: TRBD1
j_call: TRBJ1-2
cdr3_nt: TGCAGCGTTACTCCCGACAGGGGGGGATATGGCTACACCTTC
cdr3_aa: CSVTPDRGGYGYTF

v_call: TRBV29-1
clone_size: NA
d_call: NA
j_call: TRBJ2-1
cdr3_nt: TGCAGCGTATCGGACAGCTCCTACAATGAGCAGTTCTTC
cdr3_aa: CSVSDSSYNEQFF

v_call: TRBV27
clone_size: NA
d_call: NA
j_call: TRBJ2-1
cdr3_nt: TGTGCCAGCAGTGCTCTCCGGGGTGAGCAGTTCTTC
cdr3_aa: CASSALRGEQFF

v_call: TRBV7-9
clone_size: NA
d_call: TRBD1
j_call: TRBJ2-1
cdr3_nt: TGTGCCAGCAGCTTAGGACAGGGGTCCGATGAGCAGTTCTTC
cdr3_aa: CASSLGQGSDEQFF

v_call: TRBV7-8
clone_size: once
d_call: TRBD2
j_call: TRBJ2-3
cdr3_nt: TGTGCCAGCAGCTTAAGGGTCGGGCTAGCGGGGTTCAGCACAGATACGCAGTATTTT
cdr3_aa: CASSLRVGLAGFSTDTQYF

v_call: TRBV4-3
clone_size: NA
d_call: NA
j_call: TRBJ1-1
cdr3_nt: TGCGCCAGCAGCCGCAAAGGAGATAGAACTGAAGCTTTCTTT
cdr3_aa: CASSRKGDRTEAFF

v_call: TRBV5-5
clone_size: NA
d_call: NA
j_call: TRBJ1-6
cdr3_nt: TGTGCCAGCAGCTTGTCGGGGGGCCATTCACCCCTCCACTTT
cdr3_aa: CASSLSGGHSPLHF

v_call: TRBV4-3
clone_size: NA
d_call: NA
j_call: TRBJ2-1
cdr3_nt: TGCGCCAGCAGCCAAGTCGTCTCAGGGGGAGGCAATGAGCAGTTCTTC
cdr3_aa: CASSQVVSGGGNEQFF

v_call: TRBV12-5
clone_size: NA
d_call: TRBD1
j_call: TRBJ2-7
cdr3_nt: TGTGCTAGCGTCGCAGGGACAGGCTACGAGCAGTACTTC
cdr3_aa: CASVAGTGYEQYF

v_call: TRBV6-5
clone_size: NA
d_call: NA
j_call: TRBJ2-7
cdr3_nt: TGTGCCAGCAGTTACGGCAATACCTACGAGCAGTACTTC
cdr3_aa: CASSYGNTYEQYF

v_call: TRBV5-6
clone_size: NA
d_call: NA
j_call: TRBJ1-4
cdr3_nt: TGTGCCAGCAGCCTACTCGGACAAATTAATGAAAAACTGTTTTTT
cdr3_aa: CASSLLGQINEKLFF